The 26 T cell receptor beta chains below were found in one sample sequenced in a study of T cell responses to AZD1222 COVID-19 vaccine. This table comes from immunoSEQ multiplex PCR, and its TCRdb copy is limited to in-frame clones, with some not included. This table holds about 85,000 clones, around 85% found once. The material was peripheral blood, obtained on day 0 of AZD1222 vaccination. The receptors shown here come from an adult in good health.

The chain uses TRBV10-3 and TRBJ2-1; 12 bases match TRBD1. V lost 5 bases and J lost 7; bases outside the gene matches: 6. The germline CDR1 and CDR2 sequences are ENHRY and SYGVKD. The CDR3 totals 15 residues. The CDR3, as DNA: TGTGCCATCAGTTCCGGGACAGGGGGCGAGAATGAGCAGTTCTTC. It is translated as CAISSGTGGENEQFF.

This chain joins TRBV27 and TRBJ2-7; no definite D call. CDR1 is MNHEY and CDR2 is SMNVEV in the germline V gene (reference sequence). The V and J ends lost 2 bases and 6 bases respectively, with 8 bases between them. The CDR3 loop spans 12 amino acids. CDR3 in DNA: TGTGCCAGCAGTTTAGGTGGGGTCGAGCAGTACTTC. This translates into CASSLGGVEQYF.

CDR3 DNA: TGTGCCAGCAGTTACTCAAAAGCGAACACTGAAGCTTTCTTT. Translated, it gives CASSYSKANTEAFF. The chain joins TRBV6-5 to TRBJ1-1; D uncertain. Germline CDR1 reads MNHEY; CDR2 reads SVGAGI. Between the trimmed V and J ends, which lost 0 bases and 1 base, there was a span of 6 bases. The CDR3 runs 14 residues.

The CDR3 DNA follows: TGTGCCAGCAGCTCACAGGGGACAGACAATCAGCCCCAGCATTTT. Protein: CASSSQGTDNQPQHF. This rearrangement joins TRBV5-8 to TRBJ1-5; 7 bases are a match to TRBD1. The V and J ends lost 3 bases and 3 bases, in that order; junction bases with no gene match: 6. CDR1 and CDR2 from the germline V gene are SGHTS and YDEGEE. This CDR3 has 15 residues.

V usage is TRBV6-1 and J usage is TRBJ2-7, with TRBD1 identical over 8 bases. This CDR3 has 12 residues. Germline V lookup: CDR1 MNHNS, CDR2 SASEGT. V shed 3 bases, J shed 5 bases, and the junction held 0 bases outside the gene matches. CDR3 nucleotides: TGTGCCAGCAGTGAGACAGGGGACGAGCAGTACTTC. Protein product: CASSETGDEQYF.

This rearrangement joins TRBV3-1 (or the pseudogene TRBV3-2) to TRBJ2-2; 8 bases are a match to TRBD2. V lost 4 bases and J lost 3; bases outside the gene matches: 10. The CDR3 extends over 17 amino acids. Germline lookup yields CDR1 LGHDT and CDR2 YNNKEL (reference sequence). The CDR3 DNA sequence: TGTGCCAGCAGCCTCCGGGGAGCGGGGGATGACACCGGGGAGCTGTTTTTT. This sequence encodes CASSLRGAGDDTGELFF.

The gene calls are TRBV30 and TRBJ1-2; no clear D. The CDR3 covers 11 residues. The germline gives CDR1 GTSNPN, CDR2 SVGIG (reference sequence). V was clipped by 2 bases and J by 3 bases, with 4 bases between them. The CDR3 coding sequence is TGTGCCTGGAGTCCGGACTATGGCTACACCTTC. Encoded protein: CAWSPDYGYTF.

The chain combines TRBV7-3 with TRBJ2-1; 9 bases agree with TRBD2. The CDR3 covers 17 residues. J lost 8 bases, V lost 4 bases, and 15 bases had no gene match. CDR1 and CDR2 from the germline V gene are SGHTA and FQGTGA. CDR3 sequence reads: CASSSEASGTPLDEQFF. Written as DNA, the CDR3 is TGTGCCAGCAGCTCCGAAGCTAGCGGGACCCCCTTAGATGAGCAGTTCTTC.

The chain is built from TRBV24-1 and TRBJ1-5; D remains ambiguous. With 5 bases removed from V and 7 bases from J, the gap between germline ends came to 14 bases. CDR1 KGHDR and CDR2 SFDVKD come from the germline V gene. This CDR3 has 14 residues. CDR3 coding DNA: TGTGCCACCAGTGCGGCCCTCGAAGGACAGCCCCAGCATTTT. This sequence encodes CATSAALEGQPQHF.

The V call is TRBV2, the J call TRBJ1-2; 9 nucleotides align to TRBD1. This CDR3 spans 15 amino acids. V dropped 10 bases and J dropped 1; count of bases not matched to a gene: 10. From germline, CDR1 is SNHLY and CDR2 FYNNEI. Written as DNA, the CDR3 is TGTGCCACCCGCCCGGGACAGGGCGGTAACTATGGCTACACCTTC. Translated: CATRPGQGGNYGYTF.

The chain combines TRBV10-3 with TRBJ2-7; 14 bases line up with TRBD2. CDR1 is ENHRY and CDR2 is SYGVKD in the germline V gene. The trim removed 9 bases at V and 0 bases at J, leaving 7 bases unmatched. The CDR3 is 16 amino acids. CDR3 DNA sequence: TGTGCCATACAGATCGGGACTAGCGGGGGCTCCTACGAGCAGTACTTC. Protein product: CAIQIGTSGGSYEQYF.

The gene calls are TRBV2 and TRBJ1-5, with D possibly being TRBD1 (6 bases). The CDR3 spans 14 residues. With 3 bases removed from V and 9 bases from J, the gap between germline ends came to 15 bases. CDR1 and CDR2 (germline): SNHLY, FYNNEI. CDR3 amino acids: CASSEGHPFGPQHF. CDR3 bases: TGTGCCAGCAGTGAGGGACACCCCTTTGGGCCCCAGCATTTT.

V gene TRBV10-3 combines with J gene TRBJ1-1; D is uncertain. This CDR3 has 12 amino acids. Germline lookup yields CDR1 ENHRY and CDR2 SYGVKD. V was clipped by 2 bases and J by 11 bases, with 12 bases between them. The CDR3: CAISESDAGAFF. Written as DNA, the CDR3 is TGTGCCATCAGTGAGAGTGACGCCGGGGCTTTCTTT.

This rearrangement joins TRBV5-4 to TRBJ2-7, with TRBD1 as a possible D gene (6 bases). V shed 3 bases and J shed 5 bases, with 18 bases lying between them. Germline V CDR1 and CDR2: SGHNT, YYREEE (reference sequence). CDR3 length: 15 residues. The CDR3 region has the DNA TGTGCCAGCAGCTCAAAAAGGGACAATGCAAACGAGCAGTACTTC. Amino acids: CASSSKRDNANEQYF.

In this sample, this clone turned up once. The chain couples TRBV7-2 to TRBJ2-3; TRBD2 matches at 10 bases. The J segment lost 4 bases and the V segment lost 6 bases, leaving 4 bases of the junction unmatched. Germline V gives CDR1 SGHTA, CDR2 FQGNSA. The CDR3 has 14 amino acids. The CDR3 sequence is CASRSGLAADTQYF. The CDR3 bases are TGTGCCAGCAGATCAGGACTAGCGGCAGATACGCAGTATTTT.

The gene calls are TRBV7-2 and TRBJ1-1, with D maybe TRBD1 (6 bases). Per germline, CDR1 SGHTA and CDR2 FQGNSA. The CDR3 loop spans 15 amino acids. V shed 8 bases and J shed 0 bases, with 16 bases lying between them. This CDR3 is CASGLFRGVNTEAFF. In nucleotides, the CDR3 is TGTGCCAGCGGATTATTTAGGGGGGTGAACACTGAAGCTTTCTTT.

In its sample, this clone was seen a few times. V and J are TRBV6-5 and TRBJ2-7, with D maybe TRBD2 (5 bases). The germline CDR1 and CDR2 sequences are MNHEY and SVGAGI. The CDR3 runs to 14 residues. The V and J ends lost 7 bases and 9 bases respectively, with 22 bases between them. The CDR3 sequence: CASTPAMREMGQYF. The CDR3 DNA reads as TGTGCCAGCACCCCCGCGATGAGGGAGATGGGGCAGTACTTC.

This chain links TRBV7-2 with TRBJ1-2; D is uncertain. V gave up 0 bases and J gave up 5 bases, with 7 bases separating them. CDR3 length: 13 residues. CDR1 and CDR2 from the germline V gene are SGHTA and FQGNSA. Here the CDR3 DNA reads TGTGCCAGCAGCTTAGCTCGGTCTTATGGCTACACCTTC. This encodes CASSLARSYGYTF.

This clone appeared once. This chain links TRBV18 with TRBJ2-3; D unclear. The CDR3 runs to 15 residues. The germline V and J ends were trimmed by 3 bases and 2 bases, with 12 bases remaining between them. The germline CDR1 and CDR2 sequences are KGHSH and LQKENI. CDR3 nucleotide sequence: TGTGCCAGCTCACCCCTCGTGGGATCCACAGATACGCAGTATTTT. It is translated as CASSPLVGSTDTQYF.

CDR3 in amino acids: CASSLASVNTEAFF. CDR3 sequence (DNA): TGCGCCAGCAGCTTGGCCTCCGTGAACACTGAAGCTTTCTTT. This rearrangement joins TRBV5-1 to TRBJ1-1; D is uncertain. Germline V CDR1 and CDR2: SGHRS, YFSETQ. The V end lost 0 bases, the J end lost 0 bases, and 6 bases lay between the germline ends. This CDR3 has 14 amino acids. The variable domain in full, completed from reference TRBV5-1 and TRBJ1-1, reads KAGVTQTPRYLIKTRGQQVTLSCSPISGHRSVSWYQQTPGQGLQFLFEYFSETQRNKGNFPGRFSGRQFSNSRSEMNVSTLELGDSALYLCASSLASVNTEAFFGQGTRLTVV.

The chain combines TRBV29-1 with TRBJ2-3; 8 bases are shared with TRBD2. The germline V gene has CDR1 SQVTM and CDR2 ANQGSEA. V shed 7 bases, J shed 4 bases, and the junction held 4 bases outside the gene matches. The CDR3 extends over 12 amino acids. The CDR3 nucleotides read TGCAGCGCCGGGGGGGGACCAGATACGCAGTATTTT. The encoded protein is CSAGGGPDTQYF.

The rearrangement uses TRBV19 and TRBJ2-7; TRBD1 matches at 8 bases. With 3 bases clipped from V and 5 bases from J, the junction kept 6 bases outside the gene matches. Germline values: CDR1 LNHDA, CDR2 SQIVND (reference sequence). The CDR3 contains 14 residues. The CDR3 nucleotides are TGTGCCAGTAGTATCCGGACAGGGAACAACGAGCAGTACTTC. Amino acid sequence: CASSIRTGNNEQYF.

This clone was seen once. V and J are TRBV2 and TRBJ2-3; D is uncertain. CDR3 length equals 13 residues. The germline V and J ends were trimmed by 7 bases and 0 bases, with 8 bases remaining between them. CDR1 and CDR2 from the germline V gene are SNHLY and FYNNEI. The chain's CDR3 is CASTESSTDTQYF. CDR3 bases: TGTGCCAGCACGGAGAGTAGCACAGATACGCAGTATTTT.

This clone was seen once. V gene TRBV7-2 combines with J gene TRBJ2-7, with 7 bases matching TRBD1. The germline gives CDR1 SGHTA, CDR2 FQGNSA. V lost 4 bases to trimming and J lost 3 bases; unmatched junction nucleotides: 6. This CDR3 has 14 amino acids. CDR3 in amino acids: CASSYYRQGYEQYF. CDR3 coding DNA: TGTGCCAGCAGCTACTACAGACAGGGCTACGAGCAGTACTTC.

The CDR3 DNA reads TGTGCCAGCAGCCCCCCCGCTAGCGGGAGGGATACCGGGGAGCTGTTTTTT. This encodes CASSPPASGRDTGELFF. The genes are TRBV21-1 and TRBJ2-2; the D segment call TRBD2 is taken from the table without a DNA check. TRBV21-1 is a pseudogene locus. The CDR3 extends over 17 amino acids.

The chain is built from TRBV5-6 and TRBJ2-5; 8 bases map to TRBD2. Unmatched junction bases numbered 13, after V lost 1 base and J lost 5 bases. The germline V gene encodes CDR1 SGHDT and CDR2 YYEEEE. The CDR3 is 17 residues long. CDR3 in DNA: TGTGCCAGCAGCTTGTTAGCCGGGAGGGCCGTTGATGAGACCCAGTACTTC. Translated: CASSLLAGRAVDETQYF.